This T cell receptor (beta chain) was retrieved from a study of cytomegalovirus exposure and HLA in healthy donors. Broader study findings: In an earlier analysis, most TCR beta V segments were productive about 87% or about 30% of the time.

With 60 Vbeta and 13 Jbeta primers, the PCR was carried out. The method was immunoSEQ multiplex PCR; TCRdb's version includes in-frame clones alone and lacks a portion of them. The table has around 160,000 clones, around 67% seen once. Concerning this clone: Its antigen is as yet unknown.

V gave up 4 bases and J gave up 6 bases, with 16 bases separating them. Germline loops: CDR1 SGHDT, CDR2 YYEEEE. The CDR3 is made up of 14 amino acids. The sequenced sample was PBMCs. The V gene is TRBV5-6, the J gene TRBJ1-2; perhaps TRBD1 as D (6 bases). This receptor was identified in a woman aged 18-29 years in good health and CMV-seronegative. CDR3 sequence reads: CASSPYTEGDGYTF. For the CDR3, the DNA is TGTGCCAGCAGCCCATACACAGAGGGGGATGGCTACACCTTC.